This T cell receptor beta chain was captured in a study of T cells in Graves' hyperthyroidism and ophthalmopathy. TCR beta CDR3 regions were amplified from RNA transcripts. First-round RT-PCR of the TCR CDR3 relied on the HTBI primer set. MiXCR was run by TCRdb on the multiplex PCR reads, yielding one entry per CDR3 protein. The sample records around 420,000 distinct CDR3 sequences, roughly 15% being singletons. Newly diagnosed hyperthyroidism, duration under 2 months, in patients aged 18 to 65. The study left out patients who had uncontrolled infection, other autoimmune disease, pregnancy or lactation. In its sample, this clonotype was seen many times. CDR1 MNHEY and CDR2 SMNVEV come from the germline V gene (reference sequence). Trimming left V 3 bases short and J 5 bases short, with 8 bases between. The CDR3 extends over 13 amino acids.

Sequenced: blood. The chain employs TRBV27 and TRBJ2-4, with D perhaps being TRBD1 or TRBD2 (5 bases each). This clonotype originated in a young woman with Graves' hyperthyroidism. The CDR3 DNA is TGTGCCAGCAGTTTGGGGACGGAAAACATTCAGTACTTC. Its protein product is CASSLGTENIQYF.